The next 14 T cell receptor beta chains were all read from a single sample in a study of blood T cell repertoires in COVID-19 (dated by TCRdb to the early 2020s). Library creation used the immunoSEQ multiplex PCR assay. TCRdb holds this immuneACCESS table with in-frame rearrangements only. Some clones are missing; in checked studies, unresolved V genes explain under half, and the rest has no known cause. A total of around 32,000 clones appear in this sample, over 85% of them only once. Together, the top ten hold about 0.9% of the sample. The sequenced sample was peripheral blood. These receptor sequences come from a male donor with active COVID-19.

The chain has TRBV29-1 and TRBJ1-1; TRBD1 aligns across 8 bases. J gave up 6 bases and V 0 bases, and 9 bases lay outside the gene matches. In germline, CDR1 is SQVTM, CDR2 ANQGSEA. The CDR3 totals 15 residues. CDR3 nucleotide sequence: TGCAGCGTTGAAGATTCAAACAGGGGGAGGTCTGAAGCTTTCTTT. Its translation is CSVEDSNRGRSEAFF.

The V gene is TRBV2, the J gene TRBJ2-7; 8 bases are shared with TRBD1. Germline V gene sequence: CDR1 SNHLY, CDR2 FYNNEI. V gave up 2 bases and J gave up 2 bases; unmatched junction bases: 2. The CDR3 runs 14 residues. CDR3 coding DNA: TGTGCCAGCAGTGAACGGACAGGGCCCTACGAGCAGTACTTC. Protein product: CASSERTGPYEQYF.

The chain recombines TRBV29-1 with TRBJ1-4; D unclear. There are 12 residues in the CDR3. Germline V CDR1 and CDR2: SQVTM, ANQGSEA. Trimming took 4 bases from V and 2 from J, leaving 5 bases between them. CDR3 coding DNA: TGCAGCGTTGTTTCGACTAATGAAAAACTGTTTTTT. This gives the protein CSVVSTNEKLFF.

The V call is TRBV5-8, the J call TRBJ2-7; D is perhaps TRBD1 (6 bases). V gave up 1 base and J gave up 2 bases, with 7 bases separating them. Germline V gene sequence: CDR1 SGHTS, CDR2 YDEGEE. The length of the CDR3 is 13 residues. The DNA of the CDR3 is TGTGCCAGCAGCTTGACAGGGCCCTACGAGCAGTACTTC. Residues: CASSLTGPYEQYF. Full variable domain (rest looked up from reference TRBV5-8 and TRBJ2-7): EAGVTQSPTHLIKTRGQQATLRCSPISGHTSVYWYQQALGLGLQFLLWYDEGEERNRGNFPPRFSGRQFPNYSSELNVNALELEDSALYLCASSLTGPYEQYFGPGTRLTVT.

The genes are TRBV5-1 and TRBJ1-1; 8 bases map to TRBD1. Germline trimming cut 4 bases from V and 1 base from J; bases unmatched to any gene: 9. This CDR3 has 16 amino acids. Germline V gene data show CDR1 as SGHRS and CDR2 as YFSETQ. CDR3 nucleotides: TGCGCCAGCAGCCCTCGCAAGACAGGGGCGAACACTGAAGCTTTCTTT. This translates into CASSPRKTGANTEAFF.

The chain carries TRBV4-3 and TRBJ1-1; D remains ambiguous. There are 14 residues in the CDR3. The germline V gene has CDR1 LGHNA and CDR2 YSLEER. V dropped 4 bases and J dropped 4 bases, with 13 bases sitting between them. CDR3 sequence: CASSRVRGITEAFF. In DNA, the CDR3 is TGCGCCAGCAGCCGCGTTCGAGGTATCACTGAAGCTTTCTTT.

The chain is built from TRBV4-3 and TRBJ1-1; TRBD1 is a possible D gene (6 bases). Germline CDR1 reads LGHNA; CDR2 reads YSLEER. There are 14 residues in the CDR3. V gave up 1 base and J gave up 1 base, with 7 bases separating them. The CDR3 protein is CASSQGQANTEAFF. CDR3 bases: TGCGCCAGCAGCCAAGGACAGGCGAACACTGAAGCTTTCTTT.

V gene TRBV4-1 combines with J gene TRBJ2-1; 8 bases match TRBD1. After removal of 0 bases from V and 8 bases from J, the junction contained 12 bases not matched to a gene. Germline lookup yields CDR1 MGHRA and CDR2 YSYEKL. The CDR3 is made up of 17 amino acids. CDR3 coding DNA: TGCGCCAGCAGCCAAGATCCAGGGGGCGGTTTGTTATATGAGCAGTTCTTC. Its protein product is CASSQDPGGGLLYEQFF.

This clone was found once. The gene calls are TRBV29-1 and TRBJ1-1; D not certain. The V gene's germline CDR1 is SQVTM and CDR2 ANQGSEA. Deletions cut 7 bases from V and 9 bases from J, with 15 bases between. The CDR3 consists of 11 residues. The CDR3 loop reads CSGRDPEKAFF. CDR3 nucleotides: TGCAGCGGACGCGACCCGGAGAAAGCTTTCTTT.

The chain couples TRBV6-2 or TRBV6-3 to TRBJ2-1, with TRBD2 matching over 9 bases. V lost 3 bases, J lost 8 bases, and 11 bases stayed unmatched. Germline V CDR1 and CDR2: MNHEY, SVGEGT. The CDR3 extends over 16 amino acids. CDR3 coding DNA: TGTGCCAGCAGTTATCTCCGACTAGCGGTGCACGATGAGCAGTTCTTC. Translated: CASSYLRLAVHDEQFF.

This clone appeared a few times. This rearrangement joins TRBV5-1 to TRBJ2-3; the match to TRBD2 covers 13 bases. The CDR3 contains 16 residues. The V segment lost 3 bases and the J segment 4 bases; nucleotides outside the gene matches: 5. Germline CDR1 is SGHRS and CDR2 is YFSETQ. The CDR3 spells CASSSLTSGGADTQYF. CDR3 in DNA: TGCGCCAGCAGCTCTTTAACTAGCGGGGGGGCAGATACGCAGTATTTT.

The genes are TRBV19 and TRBJ2-6, with D tentatively TRBD1 (6 bases). Trimming cost V 5 bases and J 2 bases, with 10 bases left between them. Per germline, CDR1 LNHDA and CDR2 SQIVND (reference sequence). The CDR3 contains 15 residues. The CDR3 protein is CASSLRTAGANVLTF. CDR3 DNA sequence: TGTGCCAGTAGTCTGAGGACAGCTGGGGCCAACGTCCTGACTTTC.

The J gene is TRBJ1-2, the V gene TRBV18; no clear D gene. With 0 bases removed from V and 4 bases from J, the gap between germline ends came to 6 bases. This CDR3 comprises 13 residues. Germline V gives CDR1 KGHSH, CDR2 LQKENI. CDR3 amino acids: CASSPPERYGYTF. As DNA, the CDR3 is TGTGCCAGCTCACCACCGGAGCGCTATGGCTACACCTTC.

The rearrangement links TRBV7-2 to TRBJ2-7; tentatively, D is TRBD1 (6 bases). V gave up 10 bases and J gave up 1 base, with 14 bases separating them. CDR1 and CDR2 from the germline V gene are SGHTA and FQGNSA. This CDR3 is built from 13 residues. The CDR3 region is CATNAGTSYEQYF. The CDR3 nucleotides are TGTGCCACTAATGCCGGGACATCCTACGAGCAGTACTTC.